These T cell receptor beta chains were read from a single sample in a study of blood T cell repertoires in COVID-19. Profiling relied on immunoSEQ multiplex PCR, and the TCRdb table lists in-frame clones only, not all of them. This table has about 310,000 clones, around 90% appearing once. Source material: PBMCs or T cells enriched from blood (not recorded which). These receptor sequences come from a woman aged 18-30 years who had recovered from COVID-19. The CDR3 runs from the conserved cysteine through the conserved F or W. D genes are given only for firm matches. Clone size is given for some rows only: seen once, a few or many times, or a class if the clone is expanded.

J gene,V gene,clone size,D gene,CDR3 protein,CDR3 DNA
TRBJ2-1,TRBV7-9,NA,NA,CASSLDSYNEQFF,TGTGCCAGCAGCCTAGACAGCTACAATGAGCAGTTCTTC
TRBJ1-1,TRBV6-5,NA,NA,CASSPQRMNTEAFF,TGTGCCAGCAGTCCGCAGAGGATGAACACTGAAGCTTTCTTT
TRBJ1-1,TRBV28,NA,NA,CASSLSFVIQGEATEAFF,TGTGCCAGCAGTTTAAGTTTTGTGATTCAGGGTGAGGCCACTGAAGCTTTCTTT
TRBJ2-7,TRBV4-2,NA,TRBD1,CASSQLLGTGQYF,TGTGCCAGCAGCCAGCTACTGGGGACAGGGCAGTACTTC
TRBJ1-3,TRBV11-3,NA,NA,CASSLDLKDSPEAGNTIYF,TGTGCCAGCAGCTTAGACCTCAAGGACAGCCCCGAAGCTGGAAACACCATATATTTT
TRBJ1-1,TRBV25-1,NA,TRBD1,CASSRTGGITEAFF,TGTGCCAGCAGTCGGACAGGGGGGATCACTGAAGCTTTCTTT
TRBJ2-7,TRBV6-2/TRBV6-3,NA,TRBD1,CASSSRRGTGPNGQYF,TGTGCCAGCAGTTCCCGACGCGGGACAGGGCCTAACGGGCAGTACTTC
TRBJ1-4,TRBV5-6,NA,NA,CASSHGRPAEKLFF,TGTGCCAGCAGTCATGGGCGACCCGCTGAAAAACTGTTTTTT
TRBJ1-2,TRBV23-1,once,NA,CASSQSNGGGYTF,TGCGCCAGCAGTCAATCAAACGGAGGTGGCTACACCTTC
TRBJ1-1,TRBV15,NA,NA,CATSRGAGSEAFF,TGTGCCACCAGCAGAGGGGCAGGGTCTGAAGCTTTCTTT
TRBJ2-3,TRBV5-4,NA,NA,CASSGEGETDTQYF,TGTGCCAGCAGCGGGGAGGGGGAGACAGATACGCAGTATTTT
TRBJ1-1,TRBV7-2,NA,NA,CASNVQGGDTEAFF,TGTGCCAGCAACGTACAGGGTGGCGACACTGAAGCTTTCTTT
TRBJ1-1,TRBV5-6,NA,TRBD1,CASSKTGGTEAFF,TGTGCCAGCAGCAAGACAGGGGGGACTGAAGCTTTCTTT
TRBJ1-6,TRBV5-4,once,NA,CASSFAGKPGFSPLHF,TGTGCCAGCAGCTTCGCGGGGAAACCCGGGTTTTCACCCCTCCACTTT
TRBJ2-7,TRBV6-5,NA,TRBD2,CASRGLDEYEQYF,TGTGCCAGCAGAGGACTAGATGAGTACGAGCAGTACTTC
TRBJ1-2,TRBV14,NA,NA,CASSAYTGTNYGYTF,TGTGCCAGCAGCGCATACACAGGGACTAACTATGGCTACACCTTC
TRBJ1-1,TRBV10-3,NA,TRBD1,CAISPDRDTEAFF,TGTGCCATCAGCCCGGACAGGGACACTGAAGCTTTCTTT
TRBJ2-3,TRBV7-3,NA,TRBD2,CASSSPGLAGDTQYF,TGTGCCAGCAGCTCCCCCGGACTAGCGGGAGATACGCAGTATTTT
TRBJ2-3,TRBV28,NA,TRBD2,CASSLRLAGASTDTQYF,TGTGCCAGCAGTTTACGTCTAGCGGGGGCCTCCACAGATACGCAGTATTTT
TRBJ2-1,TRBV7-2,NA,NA,CASSLVRPSNAYNEQFF,TGTGCCAGCAGCCTGGTAAGGCCTAGTAACGCTTACAATGAGCAGTTCTTC
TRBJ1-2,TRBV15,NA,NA,CATSPSHRRANYGYTF,TGTGCCACCAGCCCGTCCCACCGACGGGCTAACTATGGCTACACCTTC
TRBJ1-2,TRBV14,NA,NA,CASSHEGYIYGYTF,TGTGCCAGCAGCCACGAGGGATACATCTATGGCTACACCTTC
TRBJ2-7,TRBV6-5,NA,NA,CASSYLGGLTYEQYF,TGTGCCAGCAGTTACCTGGGGGGTTTGACTTACGAGCAGTACTTC
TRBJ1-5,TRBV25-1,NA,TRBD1,CASSDILRDRVQPQHF,TGTGCCAGCAGTGATATTCTCCGGGACAGGGTTCAGCCCCAGCATTTT
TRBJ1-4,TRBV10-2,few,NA,CASARQQDEKLFF,TGCGCCAGCGCCCGCCAGCAGGATGAAAAACTGTTTTTT
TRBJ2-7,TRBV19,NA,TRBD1,CASSERTGFRVQYF,TGTGCCAGTAGTGAACGGACAGGGTTTCGTGTGCAGTACTTC
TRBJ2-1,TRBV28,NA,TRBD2,CASSSATSGNIHEQFF,TGTGCCAGCAGTTCCGCTACTAGCGGGAATATACATGAGCAGTTCTTC
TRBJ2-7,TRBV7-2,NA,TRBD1,CASSWDSSYEQYF,TGTGCCAGCAGCTGGGACAGCTCCTACGAGCAGTACTTC
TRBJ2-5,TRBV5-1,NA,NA,CASSQGFETQYF,TGCGCCAGCAGCCAGGGTTTCGAGACCCAGTACTTC
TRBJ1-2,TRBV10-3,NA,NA,CAIRYRVEPGGYTF,TGTGCCATCAGGTACAGGGTTGAGCCCGGGGGCTACACCTTC
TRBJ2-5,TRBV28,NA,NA,CASSLSGVETQYF,TGTGCCAGCAGTTTATCGGGAGTTGAGACCCAGTACTTC
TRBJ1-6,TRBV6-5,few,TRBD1,CASSYATGDSSPLHF,TGTGCCAGCAGTTACGCAACAGGGGACAGTTCACCCCTCCACTTT
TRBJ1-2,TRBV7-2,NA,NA,CASSPPGLGHGYTF,TGTGCCAGCAGCCCGCCGGGACTGGGGCATGGCTACACCTTC
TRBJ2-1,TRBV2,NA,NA,CASAGSYNEQFF,TGTGCCAGCGCGGGGTCCTACAATGAGCAGTTCTTC
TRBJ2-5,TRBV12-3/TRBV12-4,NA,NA,CASSLRETQYF,TGTGCCAGCAGTCTCAGGGAGACCCAGTACTTC
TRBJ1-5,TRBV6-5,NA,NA,CASSADRYGQPQHF,TGTGCCAGCAGCGCAGACAGGTATGGCCAGCCCCAGCATTTT
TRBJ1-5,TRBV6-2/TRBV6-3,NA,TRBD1,CASSYRDRGGQPQHF,TGTGCCAGCAGTTACCGGGACAGGGGGGGGCAGCCCCAGCATTTT
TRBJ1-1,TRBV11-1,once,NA,CASRPLGHMNTEAFF,TGTGCCAGCCGGCCTCTAGGACACATGAACACTGAAGCTTTCTTT
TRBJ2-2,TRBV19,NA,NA,CASIQGSNTGELFF,TGTGCCAGTATCCAGGGTTCGAACACCGGGGAGCTGTTTTTT
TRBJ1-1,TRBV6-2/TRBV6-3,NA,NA,CASSKRPGRTEAFF,TGTGCCAGCAGCAAGCGTCCAGGGCGCACTGAAGCTTTCTTT
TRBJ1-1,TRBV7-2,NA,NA,CASSLQKIAGAEAFF,TGTGCCAGCAGCTTACAGAAAATCGCAGGGGCTGAAGCTTTCTTT